The present entry profiles one T cell receptor beta chain with its context. These data come from a study of cytomegalovirus exposure and HLA in healthy donors. The length of the CDR3 is 12 residues. CDR1 and CDR2 from the germline V gene are SGHNT and YENEEA. 60 Vbeta and 13 Jbeta primers were used in PCR. Produced via immunoSEQ multiplex PCR; TCRdb's table is partial and in-frame only. The repertoire includes about 140,000 clones, 76% of them detected once, and approximately 4% sits in the top ten. This chain links TRBV11-3 with TRBJ2-5; D uncertain. With the DNA end fitting TRBJ2-7 better, the J assignment may be wrong. The specimen was PBMCs. The receptor was isolated from a man between 18 and 29 years old in good health and CMV-seronegative. The CDR3 nucleotides are TGTGCCAGCAGCGAACGTAACTACGAGCAGTACTTC. As protein: CASSERNYEQYF.